This entry is about one T cell receptor (beta chain). The antigen remains unidentified. This sample was included in a study of shared clonotypes between healthy human individuals. Broader study findings: Clonotype sharing among the donors was expected to vary with sequencing depth. Naive CD4 clonotypes were shared across several donors at 5% to 6%.

Naive CD8 cells lacked CD45RO, underwent positive selection for CCR7 and left out terminally differentiated effector memory CD45RA+ cells. There were no recent acute infections or vaccinations among the donors, who were healthy HIV-negative adults. Every contributor of samples was a Caucasian grown-up residing in Nashville, Tennessee. Generated by immunoSEQ multiplex PCR, the TCRdb table keeps only in-frame clones and is missing some. The table lists about 2,200,000 clones, about 93% of them singletons. Sequencing input: naive CD8+ T cells from PBMCs. The receptor comes from a man between 18 and 35 years old in good health. Some clones in this sample may be carry-over from other donors' samples.

CDR3 region: CASSSRGSGELFF. CDR3 DNA: TGTGCCAGCAGTTCGAGGGGGTCCGGGGAGCTGTTTTTT. This chain joins TRBV25-1 and TRBJ2-2; perhaps TRBD1 as D (6 bases). Trimming cost V 5 bases and J 6 bases, with 10 bases left between them. This CDR3 has 13 residues. CDR1 MGHDK and CDR2 SYGVNS come from the germline V gene.